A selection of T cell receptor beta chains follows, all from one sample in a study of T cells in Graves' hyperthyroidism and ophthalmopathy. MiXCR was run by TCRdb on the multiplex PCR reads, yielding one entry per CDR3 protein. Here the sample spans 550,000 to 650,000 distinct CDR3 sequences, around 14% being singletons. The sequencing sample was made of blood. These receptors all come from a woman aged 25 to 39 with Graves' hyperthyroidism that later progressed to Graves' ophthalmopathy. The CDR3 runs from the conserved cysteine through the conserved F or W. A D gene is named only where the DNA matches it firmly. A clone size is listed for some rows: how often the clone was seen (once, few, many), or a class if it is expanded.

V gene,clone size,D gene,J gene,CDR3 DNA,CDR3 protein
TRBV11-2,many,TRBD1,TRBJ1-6,TGTGCCAGCAGCTTAGAGTTCCCAGGGGGAGGTGTATCACCCCTCCACTTT,CASSLEFPGGGVSPLHF
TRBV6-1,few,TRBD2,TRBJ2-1,TGTGCCAGCAGCTTTCCCCCTTCTAGCGGGAACTACAATGAGCAGTTCTTC,CASSFPPSSGNYNEQFF
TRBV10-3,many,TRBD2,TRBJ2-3,TGTGCCATCAGGGGGACTAGCGGGAACACAGATACGCAGTATTTT,CAIRGTSGNTDTQYF
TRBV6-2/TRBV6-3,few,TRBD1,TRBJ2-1,TGTGCCAGCAGTCCCCGGGACAGGGGAATGCATGAGCAGTTCTTC,CASSPRDRGMHEQFF
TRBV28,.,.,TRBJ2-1,TGTGCCAGCAGTTTTCAACCTTACTACAATGAGCAGTTCTTC,CASSFQPYYNEQFF
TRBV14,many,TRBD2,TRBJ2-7,TGTGCCAGCAGCCAAGATATCGGCGCTAGCGGGAGCGATTACGAGCAGTACTTC,CASSQDIGASGSDYEQYF
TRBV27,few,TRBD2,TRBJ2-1,TGTGCCAGCACCCTCTGGGAGGGCCAAGGGAATGAGCAGTTCTTC,CASTLWEGQGNEQFF
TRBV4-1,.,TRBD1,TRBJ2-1,TGCGCCAGCAGGCACAGGGGTGATGAGCAGTTCTTC,CASRHRGDEQFF
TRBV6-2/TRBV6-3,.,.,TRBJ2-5,TGTGCCAGCAGCCGAGACAGTCTGGAGACCCAGTACTTC,CASSRDSLETQYF
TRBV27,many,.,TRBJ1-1,TGTGCCAGCAGTTTACGGGGTGGGAACACTGAAGCTTTCTTT,CASSLRGGNTEAFF
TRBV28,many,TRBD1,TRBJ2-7,TGTGCCAGCAGTTTCACATTCCGGGACAGGGGGACCGAGCAGTACTTC,CASSFTFRDRGTEQYF
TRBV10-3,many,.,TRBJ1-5,TGTGCCATCAGTGGGGATAGCAATCAGCCCCAGCATTTT,CAISGDSNQPQHF
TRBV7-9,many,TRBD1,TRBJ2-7,TGTGCCAGTTTACGAACAGGGGCTAACGAGCAGTACTTC,CASLRTGANEQYF
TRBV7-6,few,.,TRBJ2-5,TGTGCCAGCAGCTTGGCTAGCACCATGGCAATGACCCAGTACTTC,CASSLASTMAMTQYF
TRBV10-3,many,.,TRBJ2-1,TGTGCCATCAGTGAGTCGTCCGGAGGCCGGAGGGATGAGCAGTTCTTC,CAISESSGGRRDEQFF
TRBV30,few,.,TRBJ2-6,TGTGCCTGGAGTGTACAGAGACTTAGCTCTGGGGCCAACGTCCTGACTTTC,CAWSVQRLSSGANVLTF
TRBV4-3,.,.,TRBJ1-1,TGCGCCAGCAGTTCCTCCGGGGTCACTGAAGCTTTCTTT,CASSSSGVTEAFF
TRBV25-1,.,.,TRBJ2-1,TGTGCCAGCAGTGATGCAGGGACCCTATACAATGAGCAGTTCTTC,CASSDAGTLYNEQFF
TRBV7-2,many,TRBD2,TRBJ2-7,TGTGCCAGCAGCTTAGATGGCGGGGGTCCTTACGAGCAGTACTTC,CASSLDGGGPYEQYF
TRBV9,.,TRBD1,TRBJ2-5,TGTGCCAGCAGCGTGAGGGACAGAGGAGAGACCCAGTACTTC,CASSVRDRGETQYF
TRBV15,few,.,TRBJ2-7,TGTGCCACCAGCAGAGGGGGGGCCGTCTACGAGCAGTACTTC,CATSRGGAVYEQYF
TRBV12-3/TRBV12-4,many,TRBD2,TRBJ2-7,TGTGCCAGCAGTTTTCCGCCCGGGACTAGCGGGAGGGAAGAGCAGTACTTC,CASSFPPGTSGREEQYF
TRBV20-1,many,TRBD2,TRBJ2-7,TGCAGTGCTAGTGCTAGCGGTCTAATAAGATCCTACGAGCAGTACTTC,CSASASGLIRSYEQYF
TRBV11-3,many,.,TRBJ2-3,TGTGCCAGCAGCTTAGCGGGCGACACAGATACGCAGTATTTT,CASSLAGDTDTQYF
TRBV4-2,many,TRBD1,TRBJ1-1,TGTGCCAGCAGCCAGGGACAGGGGGATACTGAAGCTTTCTTT,CASSQGQGDTEAFF
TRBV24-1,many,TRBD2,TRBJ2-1,TGTGCCACCAGTGTAGCGGGAGGGCCTACAGATGAGCAGTTCTTC,CATSVAGGPTDEQFF
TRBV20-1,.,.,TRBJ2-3,TGCAGTGCTAGGGCCGGGGGCCCTGATACGCAGTATTTT,CSARAGGPDTQYF
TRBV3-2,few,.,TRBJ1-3,TGTGCCAGCAGCCCACTAGTCAGACAGGTGACGTTTCTGCTAGGAAACACCATATATTTT,CASSPLVRQVTFLLGNTIYF
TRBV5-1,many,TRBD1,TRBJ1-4,TGCGCCAGCAGCTTAACGACAGGGAGTGGAACTAATGAAAAACTGTTTTTT,CASSLTTGSGTNEKLFF
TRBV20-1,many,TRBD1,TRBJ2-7,TGCAGTGCTATTGACAGGGGGTACGAGCAGTACTTC,CSAIDRGYEQYF
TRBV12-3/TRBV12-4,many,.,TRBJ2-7,TGTGCCAGCAGCCTTACAGGGTCCTACGAGCAGTACTTC,CASSLTGSYEQYF
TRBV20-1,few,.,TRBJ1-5,TGCAGTGCTAGCTGGGGGCAGATTAATCAGCCCCAGCATTTT,CSASWGQINQPQHF
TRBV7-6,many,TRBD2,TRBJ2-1,TGTGCCAGCAGCCGCAACGAACTAGCGGGAGCGGGCAATGAGCAGTTCTTC,CASSRNELAGAGNEQFF
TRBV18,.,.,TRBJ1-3,TGTGCCAGCTCACCACCCGCCAAAAGCTCTGGAAACACCATATATTTT,CASSPPAKSSGNTIYF
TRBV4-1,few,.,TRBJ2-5,TGCGCCAGCAGCCAAGATCGAGGGAATTCCCAGTACTTC,CASSQDRGNSQYF
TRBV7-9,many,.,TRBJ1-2,TGTGCCAGCACCACAGCTGGGACCTCACGGGGAAATGGCTACACCTTC,CASTTAGTSRGNGYTF
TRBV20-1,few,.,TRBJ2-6,TGCAGCAGCCCTGGGGCCAACGTCCTGACTTTC,CSSPGANVLTF
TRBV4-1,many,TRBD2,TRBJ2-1,TGCGCCAGCAGCCGCCTTAGCGGGAAGCCCTACAATGAGCAGTTCTTC,CASSRLSGKPYNEQFF
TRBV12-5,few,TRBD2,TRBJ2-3,TGTGCTAGTGGTTTGGTGGGGACTAGCGGGCCCAAAGGGACAGATACGCAGTATTTT,CASGLVGTSGPKGTDTQYF
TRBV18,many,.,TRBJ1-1,TGTGCCAGCTCACCAGGGGAGGCGCTGCAAACTGAAGCTTTCTTT,CASSPGEALQTEAFF
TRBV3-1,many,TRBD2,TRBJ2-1,TGTGCCAGCAGCCTTGAGCGGGGGGGGTACAATGAGCAGTTCTTC,CASSLERGGYNEQFF
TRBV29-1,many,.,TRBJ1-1,TGCAGCGTCATACCCACCGGGGGCACTGAAGCTTTCTTT,CSVIPTGGTEAFF
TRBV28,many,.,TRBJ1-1,TGTGCCAGCAGTTTCCAGGGCAGGGGTAACACTGAAGCTTTCTTT,CASSFQGRGNTEAFF
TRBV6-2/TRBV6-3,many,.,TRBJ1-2,TGTGCCAGCAACCTATCGGGACCGTCAAACGGCTACACCTTC,CASNLSGPSNGYTF
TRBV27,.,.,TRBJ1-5,TGTGCCAGCAGCCCTGGACCCTTGAATCAGCCCCAGCATTTT,CASSPGPLNQPQHF
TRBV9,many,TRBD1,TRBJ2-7,TGTGCCAGCAGCCCTAATCGGGAGACAGGGGAATACGAGCAGTACTTC,CASSPNRETGEYEQYF
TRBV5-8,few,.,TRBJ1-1,TGTGCCAGCAGCTTGGTCCGGGGGGCTGAAGCTTTCTTT,CASSLVRGAEAFF
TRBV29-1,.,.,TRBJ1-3,TGCAGCGTTGAAGAAGCGGGGAGCGGGAACACCATATATTTT,CSVEEAGSGNTIYF